This passage covers 5 T cell receptor beta chains from one sample sequenced in a study of CD8 T cells in Susac syndrome. Reverse transcription of roughly 0.5 to 1 ug RNA used random hexamers. TCRdb re-derived calls from the immunoSEQ multiplex PCR reads in MiXCR, one entry per CDR3 protein. The sample contains 95,000 to 150,000 distinct CDR3 sequences, nearly 96% of which appear only once. The sequenced material came from CD4+ T cells from PBMCs. The receptors shown here come from a human donor with Susac syndrome.

The rearrangement uses TRBV20-1 and TRBJ2-7; 7 positions agree with TRBD1. Germline values: CDR1 DFQATT, CDR2 SNEGSKA (reference sequence). The CDR3 is 14 amino acids. The V gene end was trimmed by 0 bases and the J gene end by 7 bases; junction bases not matched to a gene: 9. CDR3 sequence (DNA): TGCAGTGCTAGAGATCTGTCCAGGGGGAAGGAGCAGTACTTC. Its protein is CSARDLSRGKEQYF.

This chain joins TRBV18 and TRBJ1-4; TRBD1 matches 8 bases. The CDR3 is 14 residues long. Germline trimming cut 5 bases from V and 4 bases from J; bases unmatched to any gene: 3. Germline V CDR1 and CDR2: KGHSH, LQKENI. The CDR3 region is CASSTDRGNEKLFF. The CDR3 DNA reads as TGTGCCAGCTCAACCGACAGGGGTAATGAAAAACTGTTTTTT.

The J gene is TRBJ1-2, the V gene TRBV4-3; D gene uncertain. V gave up 0 bases and J gave up 2 bases, with 7 bases separating them. The CDR3 runs 14 residues. Germline CDR1 LGHNA, CDR2 YSLEER. CDR3 residues: CASSQDPQNYGYTF. The CDR3 bases are TGCGCCAGCAGCCAAGATCCCCAGAACTATGGCTACACCTTC.

The chain links TRBV29-1 to TRBJ2-1; 11 bases agree with TRBD2. The CDR3 runs 14 residues. Unmatched junction bases numbered 5, after V lost 2 bases and J lost 8 bases. Looked up from germline, CDR1 is SQVTM and CDR2 is ANQGSEA. In nucleotides, the CDR3 is TGCAGCGTTGAACTAGCGGGAGGCGGCCATGAGCAGTTCTTC. Its protein is CSVELAGGGHEQFF.

The V gene is TRBV29-1, the J gene TRBJ2-1, with unresolved D. The V gene's germline CDR1 is SQVTM and CDR2 ANQGSEA. Trimming cost V 5 bases and J 4 bases, with 9 bases left between them. The CDR3 runs 12 residues. This CDR3 is CSVSGQYNEQFF. DNA of the CDR3: TGCAGCGTTAGTGGGCAGTACAATGAGCAGTTCTTC.